One and the same sample provided the 19 T cell receptor beta chains below, sequenced in a study of response to subunit inactivated influenza vaccine. TCRdb re-called the RT-PCR reads through MiXCR, storing one row per CDR3 protein. The sample has about 650,000 distinct CDR3 sequences; 15% to 18% are singletons. The source material was PBMCs from blood, sampled about 11 days after vaccination. The receptors originated from a man between 50 and 59 years old who received an inactivated influenza vaccine.

The V gene is TRBV5-5, the J gene TRBJ2-7, with D possibly being TRBD1 or TRBD2 (5 bases each). The V gene lost 4 bases and the J gene lost 1 base, with 18 bases spanning the gap. The CDR3 totals 16 residues. Germline CDR1 is SGHKS and CDR2 is YYEKEE (reference sequence). The CDR3 region is CASSPGTYDNSYEQYF. The CDR3 nucleotides are TGTGCCAGCAGCCCCGGGACCTACGACAATTCCTACGAGCAGTACTTC.

The chain has TRBV20-1 and TRBJ1-1, with TRBD1 as a possible D gene (6 bases). CDR3 length equals 15 residues. Trimming pared 4 bases from V and 0 bases from J, leaving 15 bases between. Germline assignment: CDR1 DFQATT and CDR2 SNEGSKA (reference sequence). The CDR3 region is CSAKRGLIMNTEAFF. The DNA for the CDR3 is TGCAGTGCTAAGAGGGGGTTGATAATGAACACTGAAGCTTTCTTT.

This chain connects TRBV18 to TRBJ1-5; the D is unclear. This CDR3 region has 15 residues. Trimming stripped 3 bases from V and 6 bases from J, with 15 bases between. Germline values: CDR1 KGHSH, CDR2 LQKENI. CDR3 sequence: CASSPSGNRGQPQHF. The DNA for the CDR3 is TGTGCCAGCTCACCTTCCGGGAACCGGGGTCAGCCCCAGCATTTT.

The rearrangement joins TRBV4-3 to TRBJ1-2; TRBD1 aligns across 8 bases. The CDR3 extends over 14 amino acids. With V trimmed by 4 bases and J by 1 base, 2 bases remained unmatched. Germline loops: CDR1 LGHNA, CDR2 YSLEER. In DNA, the CDR3 is TGCGCCAGCAGCCCGGACAGGGATAACTATGGCTACACCTTC. It yields the protein CASSPDRDNYGYTF.

This clonotype occurred a few times. The chain has TRBV3-1 and TRBJ2-2; D not resolved. CDR1 and CDR2 (germline): LGHDT, YNNKEL (reference sequence). This CDR3 has 14 residues. V dropped 6 bases and J dropped 2 bases, with 10 bases sitting between them. The DNA for the CDR3 is TGTGCCAGCAGGTGGACGGATAACACCGGGGAGCTGTTTTTT. This codes for CASRWTDNTGELFF.

The rearrangement links TRBV18 to TRBJ2-5; D is unclear. The CDR3 sequence is 13 residues long. Germline V gene sequence: CDR1 KGHSH, CDR2 LQKENI. Trimming removed 4 bases from V and 1 base from J, with 7 bases in between. CDR3 sequence reads: CASSRSSQETQYF. The CDR3 region has the DNA TGTGCCAGCTCACGGAGCTCCCAAGAGACCCAGTACTTC.

The gene calls are TRBV6-2 or TRBV6-3 and TRBJ2-7; no reliable D call. This CDR3 contains 11 residues. Per germline, CDR1 MNHEY and CDR2 SVGEGT. With 8 bases removed from V and 2 bases from J, the gap between germline ends came to 7 bases. As DNA, the CDR3 is TGTGCCAGCGGCCAACCCTACGAGCAGTACTTC. Its translation: CASGQPYEQYF.

The V and J genes are TRBV18 and TRBJ1-4; D gene ambiguous. Germline CDR1 KGHSH, CDR2 LQKENI. The germline V and J ends were trimmed by 1 base and 8 bases, with 17 bases remaining between them. This CDR3 comprises 16 residues. The DNA of the CDR3 is TGTGCCAGCTCACCACGGGCCGCCGACCTCAGGGAAAAACTGTTTTTT. Translating gives CASSPRAADLREKLFF.

This rearrangement joins TRBV21-1 to TRBJ1-1; TRBD1, the table's D call, lacks a check against the DNA. TRBV21-1 is classified as a pseudogene. CDR3 size: 11 residues. Here the CDR3 DNA reads TGTGCCAGCAGCAGGGGCTCGCAAGCTTTCTTT. Translated, it gives CASSRGSQAFF.

In this sample, this clonotype turned up a few times. This chain's CDR3 is CASSSYGTSGSAGTDTQYF. CDR3 sequence (DNA): TGTGCCAGCAGTTCCTACGGGACTAGCGGGAGCGCGGGCACAGATACGCAGTATTTT. The V gene is TRBV28, the J gene TRBJ2-3; 14 bases agree with TRBD2. CDR1 and CDR2 from the germline V gene are MDHEN and SYDVKM. V trimming: 4 bases; J trimming: 1 base; junction bases outside the gene matches: 10. The CDR3 loop spans 19 amino acids.

In its sample, this clonotype was seen a few times. The chain links TRBV3-1 to TRBJ1-3; D call uncertain. CDR1 is LGHDT and CDR2 is YNNKEL in the germline V gene (reference sequence). With 1 base removed from V and 6 bases from J, the gap between germline ends came to 7 bases. The CDR3 loop spans 13 amino acids. The DNA of the CDR3 is TGTGCCAGCAGCCAAGGGGTGGAAAACACCATATATTTT. Translated, it gives CASSQGVENTIYF.

This clonotype showed up just a few times. The V gene is TRBV4-3, the J gene TRBJ2-5; weak D call: TRBD1 (5 bases). CDR1 LGHNA and CDR2 YSLEER come from the germline V gene. The CDR3 consists of 13 residues. The V end was cut by 0 bases, the J end by 7 bases, with 9 bases between. Written as DNA, the CDR3 is TGCGCCAGCAGCCAAGATGGGCAGGGGACCCAGTACTTC. Translating gives CASSQDGQGTQYF.

There are many counts of this clonotype. J is TRBJ1-2 and V is TRBV5-1, with 11 bases lining up with TRBD1. The CDR3 consists of 14 residues. The germline V gene encodes CDR1 SGHRS and CDR2 YFSETQ. After removal of 8 bases from V and 4 bases from J, the junction contained 7 bases not matched to a gene. This CDR3 reads CASKGQGAFYGYTF. CDR3 DNA: TGCGCCAGTAAAGGACAGGGGGCTTTCTATGGCTACACCTTC.

The table lists this clonotype with a few counts. This chain links TRBV28 with TRBJ2-2; TRBD1 matches at 9 bases. CDR1 is MDHEN and CDR2 is SYDVKM in the germline V gene. Losses at the gene ends were 2 bases for V and 5 bases for J; bases not matched to a gene: 6. CDR3 length: 16 amino acids. CDR3 in amino acids: CASSLGGQGRTGELFF. Here the CDR3 DNA reads TGTGCCAGCAGTTTAGGGGGACAGGGTCGGACCGGGGAGCTGTTTTTT.

Concerning this clonotype: This could be a read error, since a much larger clone is one nucleotide away. The rearrangement links TRBV9 to TRBJ2-2; possible D gene TRBD1, 5 bases. V lost 5 bases, J lost 5 bases, and 16 bases lay in between. The CDR3 is made up of 15 amino acids. Germline V gives CDR1 SGDLS, CDR2 YYNGEE. The CDR3 reads CASRPQGVPTGELFF. The DNA for the CDR3 is TGTGCCAGCAGACCCCAAGGGGTTCCGACCGGGGAGCTGTTTTTT.

This clonotype was counted between two and nine times. The chain combines TRBV6-2 or TRBV6-3 with TRBJ2-5; D gene uncertain. This CDR3 has 11 residues. Germline V gene sequence: CDR1 MNHEY, CDR2 SVGEGT. Trimming took off 6 bases at V and 5 bases at J, with 7 bases between the two ends. The CDR3 is CASRNWETQYF. The CDR3 DNA reads as TGTGCCAGCAGAAACTGGGAGACCCAGTACTTC.

This chain joins TRBV7-8 and TRBJ2-1; D not certain. Trimming removed 5 bases at V and 0 bases at J, with 20 bases between. This CDR3 is 18 amino acids long. Germline V gives CDR1 SGHVS, CDR2 FQNEAQ. The CDR3 loop is CASSSRVYDRGSYNEQFF. The CDR3, as DNA: TGTGCCAGCAGCAGCCGGGTCTACGATAGAGGCTCCTACAATGAGCAGTTCTTC.

This chain connects TRBV11-2 to TRBJ2-6, with TRBD2 matching 9 bases. CDR3 length: 19 amino acids. The V segment lost 6 bases and the J segment 3 bases; nucleotides outside the gene matches: 15. Germline-derived CDR1 and CDR2 are SGHAT and FQNNGV. The CDR3 spells CASRGPRIAGEGGANVLTF. The CDR3 DNA reads TGTGCCAGCAGGGGCCCCCGGATAGCGGGAGAGGGTGGGGCCAACGTCCTGACTTTC.

This clonotype was seen more than once but under ten times. The V and J genes are TRBV20-1 and TRBJ2-1; D is unclear. This CDR3 is built from 13 residues. Trimming cost V 0 bases and J 5 bases, with 8 bases left between them. CDR1 is DFQATT and CDR2 is SNEGSKA in the germline V gene (reference sequence). The CDR3 DNA is TGCAGTGCTAGAGACCAGACAAACAATGAGCAGTTCTTC. This codes for CSARDQTNNEQFF.